Below are 23 T cell receptor beta chains sequenced from a single sample in a study of shared clonotypes between healthy human individuals. Profiled with immunoSEQ multiplex PCR; TCRdb holds only in-frame clones, not every one. This table has 850,000 to 1,200,000 clones, 70% to 80% appearing once. The sequencing input was memory CD4+ T cells sorted from blood. Subset denoted: CD45RA-negative fraction. Source of these receptors: a young man in good health.

The V gene is TRBV4-3, the J gene TRBJ2-7; D might be TRBD2 (6 bases). This CDR3 has 13 amino acids. Trimming left V 1 base short and J 7 bases short, with 11 bases between. Germline CDR1 LGHNA, CDR2 YSLEER. As DNA, the CDR3 is TGCGCCAGCAGCCAAGGGGGAGGAGGGGAGCAGTACTTC. It yields the protein CASSQGGGGEQYF.

This clone has a handful of counts. The gene calls are TRBV28 and TRBJ1-2; the D is unclear. The CDR3 extends over 14 amino acids. Trimming removed 2 bases at V and 8 bases at J, with 15 bases between. The germline V gene has CDR1 MDHEN and CDR2 SYDVKM. As DNA, the CDR3 is TGTGCCAGCAGTTTAGTTAAGACTCTTCGGGGCTACACCTTC. This encodes CASSLVKTLRGYTF.

This clone was seen only a few times. This rearrangement joins TRBV18 to TRBJ1-5; D unclear. The V and J ends lost 2 bases and 7 bases respectively, with 9 bases between them. Germline V CDR1 and CDR2: KGHSH, LQKENI. This CDR3 region has 13 residues. CDR3 loop: CASSPGVGQPQHF. In nucleotides, the CDR3 is TGTGCCAGCTCACCAGGGGTGGGACAGCCCCAGCATTTT.

In this sample, this clone turned up a few times. The rearrangement joins TRBV4-1 to TRBJ2-1; 9 bases match TRBD2. CDR1 MGHRA and CDR2 YSYEKL come from the germline V gene. This CDR3 has 16 residues. Trimming removed 1 base from V and 1 base from J; junction bases left unmatched: 2. The CDR3: CASSQGSGGSYNEQFF. Here the CDR3 DNA reads TGCGCCAGCAGCCAAGGAAGCGGGGGGTCCTACAATGAGCAGTTCTTC.

The chain links TRBV5-6 to TRBJ2-6, with D maybe TRBD1 (5 bases). Germline CDR1 reads SGHDT; CDR2 reads YYEEEE. V dropped 2 bases and J dropped 0 bases, with 9 bases sitting between them. This CDR3 has 16 residues. CDR3 protein: CASSFTGPSGANVLTF. CDR3 DNA: TGTGCCAGCAGCTTTACAGGACCCTCTGGGGCCAACGTCCTGACTTTC.

The chain is built from TRBV2 and TRBJ2-5, with TRBD2 identical over 9 bases. The CDR3 extends over 17 amino acids. The junction had 15 bases not matched to a gene; V was cut back by 5 bases and J by 5 bases. Germline-derived CDR1 and CDR2 are SNHLY and FYNNEI. The chain's CDR3 is CASSPPQGGGAVETQYF. CDR3 coding DNA: TGTGCCAGCAGTCCTCCTCAAGGCGGGGGGGCAGTTGAGACCCAGTACTTC.

The chain employs TRBV30 and TRBJ1-4, with a tentative D call TRBD1 (5 bases). V was clipped by 5 bases and J by 6 bases, with 13 bases between them. Germline V gene data show CDR1 as GTSNPN and CDR2 as SVGIG (reference sequence). CDR3 length: 13 amino acids. CDR3 nucleotides: TGTGCCTGGGCCTCGGGACGGTATGAAAAACTGTTTTTT. Translation: CAWASGRYEKLFF.

The chain has TRBV6-1 and TRBJ1-2; the D gene is possibly TRBD1 (5 bases). Trimming removed 10 bases at V and 7 bases at J, with 19 bases between. The V gene's germline CDR1 is MNHNS and CDR2 SASEGT. This CDR3 spans 13 amino acids. CDR3 in DNA: TGTGCCACTCGCATGGACAACGCAGGTGGCTACACCTTC. Its protein product is CATRMDNAGGYTF.

This clone was counted a few times. Different DNA sequences within this sample yield the same CDR3. The rearrangement uses TRBV6-1 and TRBJ1-2; unclear D gene. V lost 3 bases and J 7 bases, leaving 3 bases between the germline ends. The germline gives CDR1 MNHNS, CDR2 SASEGT. The CDR3 spans 10 residues. CDR3 in DNA: TGTGCCAGCAGTGAGGGTGGCTACACCTTC. It translates to CASSEGGYTF.

This clone showed up just a few times. The chain is built from TRBV19 and TRBJ1-2; 9 bases map to TRBD1. The germline V gene encodes CDR1 LNHDA and CDR2 SQIVND (reference sequence). The CDR3 loop spans 15 amino acids. The ends lost 4 bases at V and 4 bases at J; junction bases unmatched: 7. CDR3 sequence reads: CASSTATGGGYGYTF. Written as DNA, the CDR3 is TGTGCCAGTAGTACCGCGACAGGGGGGGGCTATGGCTACACCTTC.

J is TRBJ2-2 and V is TRBV5-5; 11 bases align to TRBD2. V shed 3 bases, J shed 1 base, and the junction held 2 bases outside the gene matches. This CDR3 is 16 amino acids long. Germline CDR1 and CDR2: SGHKS and YYEKEE (reference sequence). CDR3 protein: CASSSLAGGNTGELFF. CDR3 in DNA: TGTGCCAGCAGCTCCCTAGCGGGGGGGAACACCGGGGAGCTGTTTTTT. The variable domain in full, completed from reference TRBV5-5 and TRBJ2-2, reads DAGVTQSPTHLIKTRGQQVTLRCSPISGHKSVSWYQQVLGQGPQFIFQYYEKEERGRGNFPDRFSARQFPNYSSELNVNALLLGDSALYLCASSSLAGGNTGELFFGEGSRLTVL.

Comments on this clone: This sequence may be a read error, since a much larger clone differs from it by one base. The sample has other DNA sequences that encode this CDR3 too. The chain has TRBV18 and TRBJ1-5; D is unresolved. V was trimmed by 3 bases and J by 1 base, leaving 4 bases between them. The V gene's germline CDR1 is KGHSH and CDR2 LQKENI. This CDR3 comprises 13 residues. The CDR3 loop is CASSPASNQPQHF. The CDR3 nucleotides read TGTGCCAGCTCACCGGCGAGCAATCAGCCCCAGCATTTT.

The rearrangement links TRBV5-4 to TRBJ2-2; 8 positions agree with TRBD1. The CDR3 sequence is 15 residues long. Germline assignment: CDR1 SGHNT and CDR2 YYREEE (reference sequence). V lost 0 bases, J lost 5 bases, and 3 bases stayed unmatched. The CDR3 DNA sequence: TGTGCCAGCAGCTTGGCCAGACAGGGGACCGGGGAGCTGTTTTTT. Translation: CASSLARQGTGELFF.

This chain uses TRBV6-1 with TRBJ2-7, with 7 bases fitting TRBD2. Germline CDR1 and CDR2: MNHNS and SASEGT. CDR3 size: 15 residues. Trimming removed 4 bases from V and 1 base from J; junction bases left unmatched: 7. The CDR3 is CASSGRDYGSYEQYF. The CDR3, as DNA: TGTGCCAGCAGTGGCCGGGACTACGGGTCCTACGAGCAGTACTTC.

The chain recombines TRBV19 with TRBJ1-5; weak D call: TRBD1 (5 bases). The CDR3 runs 16 residues. The germline V gene has CDR1 LNHDA and CDR2 SQIVND (reference sequence). V lost 6 bases and J lost 6, with 21 bases in between. CDR3 loop: CASSEGTFLSTQPQHF. The CDR3 DNA follows: TGTGCCAGTAGCGAAGGGACTTTCCTATCTACTCAGCCCCAGCATTTT.

V and J are TRBV28 and TRBJ1-6; 7 bases agree with TRBD1. The CDR3 is 15 residues long. Trimming removed 2 bases from V and 9 bases from J; junction bases left unmatched: 7. The germline gives CDR1 MDHEN, CDR2 SYDVKM. CDR3 nucleotides: TGTGCCAGCAGTTTAATAGACAGGGATGGTTCACCCCTCCACTTT. This translates into CASSLIDRDGSPLHF.

The rearrangement uses TRBV2 and TRBJ1-4, with a tentative D call TRBD1 (5 bases). Trimming took off 7 bases at V and 6 bases at J, with 12 bases between the two ends. Per the germline V gene, CDR1 is SNHLY and CDR2 is FYNNEI. The CDR3 has 13 residues. The CDR3 here is CASNRGMDEKLFF. The CDR3 nucleotides read TGTGCCAGCAATAGGGGTATGGATGAAAAACTGTTTTTT.

This clone came up a few times. The chain combines TRBV5-1 with TRBJ2-1; D gene uncertain. The CDR3 spans 14 residues. V dropped 0 bases and J dropped 8 bases, with 12 bases sitting between them. CDR1 is SGHRS and CDR2 is YFSETQ in the germline V gene. The CDR3 sequence: CASSLGQAGYEQFF. The CDR3 DNA reads TGCGCCAGCAGCTTGGGTCAGGCCGGCTATGAGCAGTTCTTC.

The chain has TRBV7-9 and TRBJ2-1; tentative D call: TRBD1 (5 bases). CDR3 length: 11 amino acids. Germline CDR1 reads SEHNR; CDR2 reads FQNEAQ (reference sequence). The V end was cut by 9 bases, the J end by 4 bases, with 7 bases between. CDR3 loop: CASNRYNEQFF. The CDR3 region has the DNA TGTGCCAGTAACAGGTACAATGAGCAGTTCTTC.

The gene calls are TRBV7-9 and TRBJ1-2; 8 bases line up with TRBD1. This CDR3 has 14 amino acids. Germline V CDR1 and CDR2: SEHNR, FQNEAQ (reference sequence). V was pared by 5 bases and J by 4 bases, with 6 bases of the junction left unmatched. The CDR3 reads CASSLTGDGYGYTF. CDR3 nucleotide sequence: TGTGCCAGCAGCCTGACAGGGGATGGCTATGGCTACACCTTC.

This clone has just one count. The CDR3 DNA follows: TGTGCCAGCAGTCAAGAGACCCAGTACTTC. Protein: CASSQETQYF. This chain uses TRBV6-5 with TRBJ2-5, with D uncertain. The CDR3 loop spans 10 amino acids. The V gene lost 5 bases and the J gene lost 2 bases, with 0 bases spanning the gap. Germline V gene sequence: CDR1 MNHEY, CDR2 SVGAGI.

The V call is TRBV7-4, the J call TRBJ2-2; 10 bases align to TRBD2. The V and J ends lost 0 bases and 1 base, in that order; junction bases with no gene match: 5. From germline, CDR1 is SGHVT and CDR2 SQSDAQ. The CDR3 is made up of 18 amino acids. CDR3 nucleotide sequence: TGTGCCAGCAGCTTAGCGCCTAGCGGGGGCCGGAACACCGGGGAGCTGTTTTTT. Protein product: CASSLAPSGGRNTGELFF.

This chain links TRBV10-3 with TRBJ1-6, with D possibly being TRBD1 (6 bases). The V end lost 6 bases, the J end lost 7 bases, and 13 bases lay between the germline ends. Germline assignment: CDR1 ENHRY and CDR2 SYGVKD. The CDR3 consists of 14 residues. CDR3: CAISQNRENSPLHF. Here the CDR3 DNA reads TGTGCCATCAGCCAAAACAGGGAGAATTCACCCCTCCACTTT.